This entry features one T cell receptor beta chain sequence. Clones were read by immunoSEQ multiplex PCR, and TCRdb kept only the in-frame ones, dropping some. The repertoire holds roughly 300,000 clones, with approximately 87% as singletons. The source of the sample is a study of cytomegalovirus exposure and HLA in healthy donors. Turning to the study itself: Per a later analysis, the approximately 700 first-cohort and 120 validation repertoires shared one platform.

V was shortened by 0 bases and J by 6 bases, with 12 bases between the two germline ends. The CDR3 loop spans 14 amino acids. The germline V gene encodes CDR1 SGHRS and CDR2 YFSETQ. The sequence came from a woman younger than 35 in good health and CMV-seronegative. The sequenced material came from PBMCs. The chain joins TRBV5-1 to TRBJ1-1, with D perhaps matching TRBD1 (6 bases). CDR3 sequence reads: CASSLGQGLSEAFF. The CDR3 DNA sequence: TGCGCCAGCAGCTTGGGCCAGGGGCTTTCTGAAGCTTTCTTT.